This T cell receptor beta chain was sequenced in a study of T cell responses to AZD1222 COVID-19 vaccine. Overall study results and limits: The repertoires were collected only after the peak T cell response. Baseline seropositivity characterized only a handful of AZD1222 recipients.

Regarding this clone: Its antigen is not identified.

Clones were read by immunoSEQ multiplex PCR, and TCRdb kept only the in-frame ones, dropping some. This table holds about 140,000 clones, 92% found once. Germline V lookup: CDR1 SGHVS, CDR2 FNYEAQ. With 0 bases clipped from V and 9 bases from J, the junction kept 21 bases outside the gene matches. This CDR3 spans 19 amino acids. This TCR was sampled from an adult in good health. The specimen comprised peripheral blood, sampled on day 0 of AZD1222 vaccination. V usage is TRBV7-6 and J usage is TRBJ2-5; 8 nucleotides line up with TRBD1. CDR3 loop: CASSLAPDREGRRGMSQYF. CDR3 sequence (DNA): TGTGCCAGCAGCTTAGCCCCGGACAGGGAAGGGAGAAGAGGGATGTCCCAGTACTTC.